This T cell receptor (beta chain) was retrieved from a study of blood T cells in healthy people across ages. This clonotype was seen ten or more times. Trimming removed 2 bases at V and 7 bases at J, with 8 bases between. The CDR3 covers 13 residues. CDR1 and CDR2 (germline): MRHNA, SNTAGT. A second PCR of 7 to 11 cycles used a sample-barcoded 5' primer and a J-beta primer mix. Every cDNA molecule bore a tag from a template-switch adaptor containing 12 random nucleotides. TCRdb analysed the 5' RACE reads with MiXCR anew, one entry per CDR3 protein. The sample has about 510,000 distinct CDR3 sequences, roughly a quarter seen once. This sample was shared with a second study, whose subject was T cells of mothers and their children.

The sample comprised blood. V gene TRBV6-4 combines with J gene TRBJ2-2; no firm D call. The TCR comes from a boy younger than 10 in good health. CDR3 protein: CASSDTARGELFF. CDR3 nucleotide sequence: TGTGCCAGCAGTGACACGGCCCGCGGGGAGCTGTTTTTT.